Listed below are T cell receptor beta chains from one sample, sequenced in a study of blood T cell repertoires in COVID-19. Sequenced by immunoSEQ multiplex PCR; TCRdb stores in-frame clones only, minus some. The sample gives tens of thousands of clones, about 91% of which show up once; 6% to 7.5% is in the top ten. The source material was peripheral blood. The receptors originated from a man aged 35 to 55 with COVID-19, enrolled during active disease. The CDR3 runs from the conserved cysteine through the conserved F or W. D genes are given only for firm matches.

-	15	TRBJ1-5	TRBV3-1/TRBV3-2	TGTGCCAGCAGCCAAGATTTAAATAGCAATCAGCCCCAGCATTTT	CASSQDLNSNQPQHF
-	12	TRBJ2-3	TRBV12-5	TGTGCTAGTGGCGGGAGCACAGATACGCAGTATTTT	CASGGSTDTQYF
-	13	TRBJ2-1	TRBV2	TGTGCCAGCAGCGCGGTCTCCTACAATGAGCAGTTCTTC	CASSAVSYNEQFF
-	17	TRBJ2-3	TRBV5-1	TGCGCCAGCAGCTTGGGACTTCGCTCCCCTAGCACAGATACGCAGTATTTT	CASSLGLRSPSTDTQYF
-	13	TRBJ2-3	TRBV29-1	TGCAGCGTTGAACAGGGGAGGGGAGATACGCAGTATTTT	CSVEQGRGDTQYF
TRBD2	16	TRBJ2-1	TRBV7-6	TGTGCCAGCAGCTTAGGACGCGGCGGGGGGGTCCGGGAGCAGTTCTTC	CASSLGRGGGVREQFF
TRBD1	16	TRBJ1-6	TRBV28	TGTGCCAGCAGACAGGGGGGGTCAACCTATAATTCACCCCTCCACTTT	CASRQGGSTYNSPLHF
-	13	TRBJ1-1	TRBV2	TGTGCCAGCATGTTGCAGGGGTACACTGAAGCTTTCTTT	CASMLQGYTEAFF
TRBD1	13	TRBJ2-7	TRBV6-1	TGTGCCAGCAGTGAAGGGGACAGTCTACAGCAGTACTTC	CASSEGDSLQQYF
-	11	TRBJ2-1	TRBV6-5	TGTGCCAGCAGTTACCCGGGTGAGCAGTTCTTC	CASSYPGEQFF
-	18	TRBJ1-3	TRBV28	TGTGCCAGCAGTTTAGGTATAGGGACTTACGGCTCTGGAAACACCATATATTTT	CASSLGIGTYGSGNTIYF
-	13	TRBJ1-2	TRBV12-3/TRBV12-4	TGTGCCAGCAGAACCGACAGGTACTATGGCTACACCTTC	CASRTDRYYGYTF
TRBD2	16	TRBJ2-3	TRBV5-4	TGTGCCAGCAGCTTGGATGGGCGGGGGGGCCCAGATACGCAGTATTTT	CASSLDGRGGPDTQYF
-	14	TRBJ2-1	TRBV28	TGTGCCAACTCCCGGGAGAGCTCCTACAATGAGCAGTTCTTC	CANSRESSYNEQFF
TRBD1	14	TRBJ1-1	TRBV5-6	TGTGCCAGCAGCTTGGGGACAGGAGGCGCGGAAGCTTTCTTT	CASSLGTGGAEAFF
TRBD2	14	TRBJ2-3	TRBV6-2/TRBV6-3	TGTGCCAGCAGCCCCGGGACTAGTCTGGATACGCAGTATTTT	CASSPGTSLDTQYF
TRBD1	15	TRBJ2-2	TRBV6-5	TGTGCCAGCAATCCGGGACAGGGGAACACCGGGGAGCTGTTTTTT	CASNPGQGNTGELFF
TRBD2	14	TRBJ2-1	TRBV5-4	TGTGCCAGCAGCCTCACGGGGGGGGTTGAGGAGCAGTTCTTC	CASSLTGGVEEQFF
TRBD1	14	TRBJ1-1	TRBV15	TGTGCCACCAGGTGGGACAGTGTAAACACTGAAGCTTTCTTT	CATRWDSVNTEAFF
-	12	TRBJ1-5	TRBV28	TGTGCCAGCAGTATTAACAATCAGCCCCAGCATTTT	CASSINNQPQHF
-	19	TRBJ1-5	TRBV3-1/TRBV3-2	TGTGCCAGCAGCCTAGACTTGGCGTTGGGGCGTTATAGCAATCAGCCCCAGCATTTT	CASSLDLALGRYSNQPQHF
-	11	TRBJ2-7	TRBV11-2	TGTGCCAGCAGTAGTAGCCGCGAGCAGTACTTC	CASSSSREQYF
TRBD2	15	TRBJ2-3	TRBV7-6	TGTGCCAGCAGCTTAGTAGCGGGGGACACAGATACGCAGTATTTT	CASSLVAGDTDTQYF
-	18	TRBJ1-5	TRBV23-1	TGCGCCAGCAGTAAAAGGAACGAGGGCTACAATAGCAATCAGCCCCAGCATTTT	CASSKRNEGYNSNQPQHF
-	16	TRBJ2-2	TRBV7-2	TGTGCCAGCTCCCCCGTAGGGGGGGCGGTCACCGGGGAGCTGTTTTTT	CASSPVGGAVTGELFF
-	17	TRBJ2-2	TRBV4-1	TGCGCCAGCAGCCAAGAAACAGACCTCGCGAACACCGGGGAGCTGTTTTTT	CASSQETDLANTGELFF